The 9 T cell receptor beta chains given below trace back to one sample, sequenced in a study of blood T cell repertoires in COVID-19. Clones were sequenced by immunoSEQ multiplex PCR, and TCRdb holds only the in-frame ones, with some missing. The repertoire includes about 350,000 clones, 65% to 90% of them detected once, and about 7% sits in the top ten. Source material: peripheral blood. All receptors derive from a woman aged 55-69 years with COVID-19, enrolled during active disease.

The rearrangement links TRBV7-2 to TRBJ1-6; TRBD1 aligns across 9 bases. The germline CDR1 and CDR2 sequences are SGHTA and FQGNSA. V lost 3 bases and J lost 7; bases outside the gene matches: 4. The CDR3 runs to 15 residues. The chain's CDR3 is CASSFLGTGNSPLHF. The CDR3 DNA follows: TGTGCCAGCAGCTTCCTCGGGACAGGGAATTCACCCCTCCACTTT.

The CDR3 sequence is CASSLDNRNGLFF. The CDR3 nucleotides read TGCGCCAGCAGCTTGGACAATCGTAATGGACTGTTTTTT. The chain couples TRBV5-1 to TRBJ1-4; no reliable D call. CDR1 SGHRS and CDR2 YFSETQ come from the germline V gene. V lost 0 bases, J lost 13 bases, and 13 bases lay in between. This CDR3 is 13 amino acids long.

V is TRBV6-1 and J is TRBJ1-5; 9 bases are a match to TRBD1. With 4 bases clipped from V and 0 bases from J, the junction kept 4 bases outside the gene matches. Germline V lookup: CDR1 MNHNS, CDR2 SASEGT. This CDR3 spans 16 amino acids. CDR3 amino acids: CASSAGTGNSNQPQHF. The DNA for the CDR3 is TGTGCCAGCAGTGCAGGGACAGGGAATAGCAATCAGCCCCAGCATTTT.

The chain couples TRBV5-5 to TRBJ1-1; the D gene is possibly TRBD1 (5 bases). Germline V CDR1 and CDR2: SGHKS, YYEKEE (reference sequence). The V end lost 0 bases, the J end lost 1 base, and 10 bases lay between the germline ends. The CDR3 contains 15 residues. This CDR3 is CASSLDPTGNTEAFF. The CDR3 coding sequence is TGTGCCAGCAGCTTGGACCCTACAGGGAACACTGAAGCTTTCTTT.

The chain couples TRBV6-5 to TRBJ1-2, with TRBD1 identical over 8 bases. Germline CDR1 reads MNHEY; CDR2 reads SVGAGI. The CDR3 contains 15 residues. Trimming at V came to 8 bases and at J to 4 bases, leaving 12 bases not matched to a gene. CDR3 coding DNA: TGTGCCAGCCGGGACAGGACCGACTATAGCTATGGCTACACCTTC. Amino acids: CASRDRTDYSYGYTF.

The rearrangement joins TRBV10-3 to TRBJ1-2; TRBD1 matches at 8 bases. The CDR3 loop spans 16 amino acids. Unmatched junction bases numbered 11, after V lost 0 bases and J lost 8 bases. The germline V gene has CDR1 ENHRY and CDR2 SYGVKD. The CDR3 reads CAISESKGTGFDGYTF. The CDR3 DNA sequence: TGTGCCATCAGTGAGTCGAAGGGGACAGGATTTGACGGCTACACCTTC.

The J gene is TRBJ2-5, the V gene TRBV3-1 (or the pseudogene TRBV3-2); D possibly corresponds to TRBD1 (6 bases). CDR1 LGHDT and CDR2 YNNKEL come from the germline V gene (reference sequence). CDR3 length: 13 amino acids. V was pared by 4 bases and J by 5 bases, with 11 bases between. CDR3 bases: TGTGCCAGCAGCCGCCGGGGACATGAGACCCAGTACTTC. Translation gives CASSRRGHETQYF.

The V gene is TRBV19, the J gene TRBJ2-7; D is perhaps TRBD2 (6 bases). The ends were cut back, 5 bases at V and 4 bases at J, with 9 bases in the middle. From germline, CDR1 is LNHDA and CDR2 SQIVND (reference sequence). CDR3 length: 12 amino acids. The CDR3 DNA sequence: TGTGCCAGTAGTGACGGGACTTACGAGCAGTACTTC. This sequence encodes CASSDGTYEQYF.

V usage is TRBV5-4 and J usage is TRBJ1-2, with a tentative D call TRBD1 (5 bases). V lost 3 bases and J 5 bases, leaving 14 bases between the germline ends. This CDR3 is 14 amino acids long. Germline CDR1 and CDR2: SGHNT and YYREEE (reference sequence). CDR3 in DNA: TGTGCCAGCAGCTCGACCGACAGAGCTTATGGCTACACCTTC. This translates into CASSSTDRAYGYTF.